This TCR beta chain was observed in a study of blood T cells in healthy people across ages. Primers used in a second PCR of roughly 6 to 11 cycles were a sample-barcoded 5' primer and a J-beta primer mix. Via MiXCR, TCRdb re-called the 5' RACE reads, giving one row per CDR3 protein. The sample shows around 670,000 distinct CDR3 sequences, under 30% of them seen only once. Staff drew roughly 10 milliliters of peripheral blood from each donor. This CDR3 region has 15 residues. Germline lookup yields CDR1 MDHEN and CDR2 SYDVKM. The ends were cut back, 2 bases at V and 0 bases at J, with 7 bases in the middle. The study, taken as a whole, reports: Relative to aged donors, long-lived donors carried more naive CD4+ cells and displayed higher diversity. Age advanced and TCR beta diversity per million T cells fell, roughly linearly.

With regard to this clonotype: Its antigen is as yet unknown.

The source is a woman at least 80 years old in good health. Sample: blood. V usage is TRBV28 and J usage is TRBJ2-2; D is undetermined. This CDR3 reads CASSLLITNTGELFF. The CDR3 region has the DNA TGTGCCAGCAGTTTACTTATAACGAACACCGGGGAGCTGTTTTTT.